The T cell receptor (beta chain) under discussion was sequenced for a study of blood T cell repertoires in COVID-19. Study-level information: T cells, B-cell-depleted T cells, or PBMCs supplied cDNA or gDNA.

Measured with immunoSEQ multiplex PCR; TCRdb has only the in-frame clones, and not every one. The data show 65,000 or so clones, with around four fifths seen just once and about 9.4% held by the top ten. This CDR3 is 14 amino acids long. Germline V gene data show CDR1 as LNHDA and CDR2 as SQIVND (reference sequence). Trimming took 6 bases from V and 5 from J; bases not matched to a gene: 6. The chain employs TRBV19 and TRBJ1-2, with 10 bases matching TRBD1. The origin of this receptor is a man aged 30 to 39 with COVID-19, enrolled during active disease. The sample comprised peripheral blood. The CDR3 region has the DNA TGTGCCAGTAGCCCGGGGACAGGGGTATATGGCTACACCTTC. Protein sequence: CASSPGTGVYGYTF.